This entry describes one T cell receptor (beta chain). Its cognate antigen is unknown. These data come from a study of cytomegalovirus exposure and HLA in healthy donors. Study-wide results and limits: In a later analysis, HLA-C alleles had the fewest associated TCRs, DRB1 alleles the most.

PCR primers comprised 60 Vbeta and 13 Jbeta primers. Profiling relied on immunoSEQ multiplex PCR, and the TCRdb table lists in-frame clones only, not all of them. The profile covers about 170,000 clones, with over 75% appearing a single time and 2% to 2.5% taken by the ten largest. Sequenced: PBMCs. The TCR sequence derives from a male donor in good health and CMV-seronegative.

CDR3 amino acids: CASRPQDSGNTIYF. DNA of the CDR3: TGTGCCAGTAGGCCCCAGGACTCTGGAAACACCATATATTTT. The rearrangement uses TRBV19 and TRBJ1-3; D gene ambiguous. Germline CDR1 is LNHDA and CDR2 is SQIVND (reference sequence). V dropped 6 bases and J dropped 0 bases, with 9 bases sitting between them. The CDR3 extends over 14 amino acids.